The rows below give T cell receptor beta chains drawn from one sample of a study of Graves' ophthalmopathy and Graves' hyperthyroidism. MiXCR, applied by TCRdb to the multiplex PCR reads, yields one record per CDR3 protein. The sample yields 600,000 to 650,000 distinct CDR3 sequences, 22% seen once. Sequenced input: peripheral blood. The receptors derive from a woman younger than 35 with stable Graves' hyperthyroidism. Some clones in this sample may be carry-over from other donors' samples. CDR3s include the opening cysteine and the closing phenylalanine or tryptophan. A D gene is named only where the DNA matches it firmly. The size field is filled for only some rows; it gives once, few, many or a size class.

CDR3 length,J gene,D gene,clone size,V gene,CDR3 DNA,CDR3 protein
15,TRBJ2-2,NA,NA,TRBV24-1,TGTGCCACCGCACAAAACACGGGTAACACCGGGGAGCTGTTTTTT,CATAQNTGNTGELFF
12,TRBJ2-5,NA,NA,TRBV20-1,TGCAGTGCTAGAACAGACCAAGAGACCCAGTACTTC,CSARTDQETQYF
13,TRBJ2-5,NA,many,TRBV28,TGTGCCAGCAGTTTAAGGGAAGGAGAGACCCAGTACTTC,CASSLREGETQYF
13,TRBJ1-5,NA,few,TRBV3-1,TGTGCCAGCAGCCTCAAAAGGTTGCAGCCCCAGCATTTT,CASSLKRLQPQHF
13,TRBJ1-2,TRBD1,NA,TRBV6-5,TGTGCCAGCATTAGACAGGGGGCAGGTGGCTACACCTTC,CASIRQGAGGYTF
13,TRBJ2-7,TRBD1,many,TRBV5-1,TGCGCCAGCAGAGGACAGGGAACCTACGAGCAGTACTTC,CASRGQGTYEQYF
20,TRBJ2-3,NA,many,TRBV6-6,TGTGCCAGCAGTTACAGCCCCCTGATCGGGACTTCCTTCCCCACAGATACGCAGTATTTT,CASSYSPLIGTSFPTDTQYF
15,TRBJ1-2,NA,many,TRBV9,TGTGCCAGCAGCGTTGACGGGGGTCTAGCCTATGGCTACACCTTC,CASSVDGGLAYGYTF
12,TRBJ1-1,NA,many,TRBV30,TGTGCCTGGACTAGGGGTTGGACTGAAGCTTTCTTT,CAWTRGWTEAFF
14,TRBJ1-2,NA,many,TRBV2,TGTGCCAGCAGTGAAACAGGGCTGTACTATGGCTACACCTTC,CASSETGLYYGYTF
15,TRBJ2-2,NA,NA,TRBV6-1,TGTGCCAGCTCAGTGGGCTGGGGGCGAACCGGGGAGCTGTTTTTT,CASSVGWGRTGELFF
15,TRBJ2-4,NA,many,TRBV7-9,TGTGCCAGCAGCTTAGCGTCCGTAGCCAAAAACATTCAGTACTTC,CASSLASVAKNIQYF
14,TRBJ2-5,NA,many,TRBV6-5,TGTGCCAGCAGGCAACAGGGTTTGGGAGAGACCCAGTACTTC,CASRQQGLGETQYF
17,TRBJ1-5,NA,many,TRBV24-1,TGTGCCACCAGTGATTCCACAGGGACACCAAGCAATCAGCCCCAGCATTTT,CATSDSTGTPSNQPQHF
15,TRBJ2-2,NA,NA,TRBV7-9,TGTGCCAGCAGCTTAAGCCAGGGGAACACCGGGGAGCTGTTTTTT,CASSLSQGNTGELFF
15,TRBJ2-7,NA,many,TRBV4-1,TGCGCCAGCAGCCAACGGTGGAGAGGGACCTACGAGCAGTACTTC,CASSQRWRGTYEQYF
18,TRBJ1-5,NA,many,TRBV6-2/TRBV6-3,TGTGCCAGCAGTCTAAGGACGAGGGGATCTAATAGCAATCAGCCCCAGCATTTT,CASSLRTRGSNSNQPQHF
15,TRBJ2-7,NA,many,TRBV25-1,TGTGCCAGCAGTGCATACCCAGGGGGGTCCTACGAGCAGTACTTC,CASSAYPGGSYEQYF
14,TRBJ2-2,TRBD1,NA,TRBV24-1,TGTGCCACATCGGACAGGGGGCATTTAGGGGAGCTGTTTTTT,CATSDRGHLGELFF
14,TRBJ2-2,NA,many,TRBV15,TGTGCCACCAGCCTGGGCTTAGGATCCGGGGAGCTGTTTTTT,CATSLGLGSGELFF
15,TRBJ2-7,NA,NA,TRBV27,TGTGCCAGCAGTTTATCGGTTGAGAGCTCCTACGAGCAGTACTTC,CASSLSVESSYEQYF
14,TRBJ2-7,NA,many,TRBV7-9,TGTGCCAGCAGTCGGGGGCAACAGTACTACGAGCAGTACTTC,CASSRGQQYYEQYF
16,TRBJ2-4,TRBD1,few,TRBV5-1,TGCGCCAGCAGGACGACGGACAGGGGTACGGAAAACATTCAGTACTTC,CASRTTDRGTENIQYF
16,TRBJ2-7,NA,many,TRBV11-1,TGTGCCAGCAGCTTAGTAAGGGGCGCCGTATTATACGAGCAGTACTTC,CASSLVRGAVLYEQYF
15,TRBJ2-7,NA,many,TRBV4-2,TGTGCCAGCAGCCAAGCAGGGGGGGTTTCCTACGAGCAGTACTTC,CASSQAGGVSYEQYF
15,TRBJ1-6,TRBD1,many,TRBV20-1,TGCAGTGCTCGCCTGACAGGGCCGGGCAACTCACCCCTCCACTTT,CSARLTGPGNSPLHF
14,TRBJ2-5,NA,NA,TRBV6-2/TRBV6-3,TGTGCCAGCGGGCGGGGCCCCGGGGGAGAGACCCAGTACTTC,CASGRGPGGETQYF
15,TRBJ2-7,NA,many,TRBV12-3/TRBV12-4,TGTGCCAGCAGCTCGGCGGCGGGGCCCTCCTACGAGCAGTACTTC,CASSSAAGPSYEQYF
13,TRBJ2-2,NA,many,TRBV6-1,TGTGCCAGCAGTGAAGACCAAGGCGGGGAGCTGTTTTTT,CASSEDQGGELFF
14,TRBJ2-7,NA,NA,TRBV11-2,TGTGCCAGCAGCTTATCTCGGGCATCCTACGAGCAGTACTTC,CASSLSRASYEQYF
13,TRBJ1-1,NA,many,TRBV7-2,TGTGCCAGCAGAAGACACCCGAACACTGAAGCTTTCTTT,CASRRHPNTEAFF
13,TRBJ2-7,NA,few,TRBV30,TGTGCCTGGAGACCCCGGGACTCCTACGAGCAGTACTTC,CAWRPRDSYEQYF
15,TRBJ1-3,TRBD1,few,TRBV11-2,TGTGCCAGCAGAGCGACCAGGGGGTCTGGAAACACCATATATTTT,CASRATRGSGNTIYF